This T cell receptor beta chain was captured by sequencing in a study of control samples from healthy donors and cancer patients. Some clones are missing from TCRdb's copy, which holds only in-frame ones; the method was immunoSEQ multiplex PCR. Among approximately 85,000 clones listed, 85% to 90% were seen once. The CDR3 loop spans 17 amino acids. Trimming at V came to 3 bases and at J to 4 bases, leaving 13 bases not matched to a gene. Germline V gene data show CDR1 as KGHDR and CDR2 as SFDVKD. Material: blood. This receptor was taken from a woman aged 55-70 years in good health. The chain has TRBV24-1 and TRBJ2-7, with TRBD1 identical over 8 bases. The CDR3 region is CATSDPWGQVRSYEQYF. Here the CDR3 DNA reads TGTGCCACCAGTGATCCCTGGGGACAGGTCCGGTCGTACGAGCAGTACTTC.